These T cell receptor beta chains were read from a single sample in a study of T cells in Graves' hyperthyroidism and ophthalmopathy. TCRdb analysed the multiplex PCR reads with MiXCR anew, one entry per CDR3 protein. The data contain 600,000 or so distinct CDR3 sequences, approximately 15% of them seen just once; the ten biggest clones take up more than 6%. The source material was blood. These receptors were obtained from a woman aged 18 to 35 with Graves' ophthalmopathy. The conserved cysteine and the conserved F or W are not part of the CDR3 here. The order of the fields is V gene, clone size, CDR3 protein. Size tells how often a clone was seen (once, few, many) or the class of an expanded clone, and some rows leave it out.

V: TRBV20-1; size: -; CDR3: SAGGTVNTEAF
V: TRBV27; size: -; CDR3: ASSLIAATNTGELF
V: TRBV9; size: -; CDR3: ASSVSGGLHYNEQF
V: TRBV4-3; size: -; CDR3: ASSQTDRGVRYT
V: TRBV7-8; size: many; CDR3: ASSSTGGPNEKLF
V: TRBV15; size: -; CDR3: ATSTRGRGGGGEQF
V: TRBV6-1; size: -; CDR3: ASSYLRTEAF
V: TRBV30; size: few; CDR3: AWSAGVGGAKNIQY
V: TRBV4-2; size: few; CDR3: ASSQPLGGFRTGELF
V: TRBV2; size: many; CDR3: ASTQEGQTNQPQH
V: TRBV28; size: many; CDR3: ASSLRGGLSGGNEQF
V: TRBV10-3; size: -; CDR3: AIRASVQHQETQY
V: TRBV28; size: many; CDR3: ASSLIGRSSLEQY
V: TRBV28; size: -; CDR3: AAQAAGRGEDTQY
V: TRBV9; size: -; CDR3: ASSVGFLSEKLF
V: TRBV2; size: few; CDR3: ASIARVSTDTQY
V: TRBV6-1; size: many; CDR3: ASSEWGEAGSPLH
V: TRBV5-5; size: -; CDR3: ASSKTLRKNEKLF
V: TRBV9; size: many; CDR3: ASSVYRTGDEQY
V: TRBV6-5; size: -; CDR3: ASSYPDREGTDTQY
V: TRBV28; size: -; CDR3: ASTKSYSNQPQH
V: TRBV30; size: many; CDR3: AWSRTETQY
V: TRBV25-1; size: many; CDR3: ASSELQVAGEKLF
V: TRBV6-2/TRBV6-3; size: many; CDR3: ASSYEVPTTQPQH
V: TRBV28; size: many; CDR3: ASDSAGVNTGELF
V: TRBV12-3/TRBV12-4; size: many; CDR3: ASSSTRMDTQY
V: TRBV5-1; size: many; CDR3: ASRVENEQF
V: TRBV20-1; size: many; CDR3: SAQLGLAKTQY
V: TRBV3-1; size: -; CDR3: ASSQDLGLEQY
V: TRBV7-9; size: few; CDR3: ASSPKSGQKTYEQY
V: TRBV3-1; size: -; CDR3: ASSPRPGTGLGQTEAF
V: TRBV6-2/TRBV6-3; size: -; CDR3: ASSPGQAPNTEAF
V: TRBV20-1; size: few; CDR3: SAVRERTQY
V: TRBV6-1; size: many; CDR3: ASPDRSQPQH
V: TRBV11-2; size: -; CDR3: ASRHLAGVYEQY
V: TRBV4-1; size: -; CDR3: ASSQDRRGSRYNEQF
V: TRBV7-2; size: few; CDR3: ASSLVSVLSGANVLT
V: TRBV28; size: many; CDR3: ASSPPLLNAF
V: TRBV3-1; size: many; CDR3: ASSGPEKMNTEAF
V: TRBV9; size: -; CDR3: ASSVDLGTGNTIY